These 5 T cell receptor beta chains originate from one sample sequenced in a study of OX40 agonist ivuxolimab in advanced cancers. Libraries were prepared by immunoSEQ multiplex PCR; TCRdb keeps only in-frame clonotypes and omits some of them. The repertoire holds some 45,000 clones, with 75% to 90% as singletons. The starting material was CD4+ or CD8+ T cells sorted from blood, obtained in a trial of the OX40 agonist ivuxolimab. All receptors come from an adult with an advanced solid tumor such as melanoma, head and neck, liver or kidney cancer.

V and J are TRBV27 and TRBJ2-5; D uncertain. The CDR3 length is 13 residues. Germline V gene sequence: CDR1 MNHEY, CDR2 SMNVEV (reference sequence). Trimming left V 10 bases short and J 7 bases short, with 19 bases between. CDR3 in amino acids: CATGRADWGTQYF. DNA for the CDR3: TGTGCCACGGGTCGAGCCGACTGGGGGACCCAGTACTTC.

With respect to this clone: This sample also contains other DNA sequences that code for the same CDR3. The rearrangement joins TRBV7-2 to TRBJ2-3; 7 nucleotides align to TRBD2. V shed 5 bases, J shed 1 base, and the junction held 6 bases outside the gene matches. CDR1 and CDR2 from the germline V gene are SGHTA and FQGNSA. This CDR3 is built from 15 residues. CDR3 DNA: TGTGCCAGCAGCCCTTGGACTAGTGGCACAGATACGCAGTATTTT. As protein: CASSPWTSGTDTQYF.

As to this clone: The germline gene is not matched at one end of the junction; a read error may be the cause. This chain uses TRBV19 with TRBJ2-1, with unresolved D. This CDR3 comprises 17 residues. CDR1 is LNHDA and CDR2 is SQIVND in the germline V gene (reference sequence). In DNA form, the CDR3 reads TGTGCCAGTAGTCCCCCCCACGCAGGAGCCCCGTACAATGTGCAGTTCTTC. It yields the protein CASSPPHAGAPYNVQFF.

The rearrangement joins TRBV5-5 to TRBJ2-5; 8 nucleotides align to TRBD1. In germline, CDR1 is SGHKS, CDR2 YYEKEE (reference sequence). V lost 1 base and J lost 2; bases outside the gene matches: 4. This CDR3 spans 15 amino acids. CDR3 amino acids: CASSLSGTGQETQYF. The CDR3 DNA is TGTGCCAGCAGCTTGTCCGGGACAGGACAAGAGACCCAGTACTTC.

This clone showed up just a few times. The J gene is TRBJ2-1, the V gene TRBV11-1; D may correspond to TRBD1 or TRBD2 (5 bases each). This CDR3 has 12 amino acids. Trimming shortened V by 2 bases and J by 8 bases, and 7 bases separated the two germline ends. Germline values: CDR1 SGHAT, CDR2 FQDESV (reference sequence). This CDR3 reads CASSLQGHEQFF. For the CDR3, the DNA is TGTGCCAGCAGCTTACAGGGACATGAGCAGTTCTTC.